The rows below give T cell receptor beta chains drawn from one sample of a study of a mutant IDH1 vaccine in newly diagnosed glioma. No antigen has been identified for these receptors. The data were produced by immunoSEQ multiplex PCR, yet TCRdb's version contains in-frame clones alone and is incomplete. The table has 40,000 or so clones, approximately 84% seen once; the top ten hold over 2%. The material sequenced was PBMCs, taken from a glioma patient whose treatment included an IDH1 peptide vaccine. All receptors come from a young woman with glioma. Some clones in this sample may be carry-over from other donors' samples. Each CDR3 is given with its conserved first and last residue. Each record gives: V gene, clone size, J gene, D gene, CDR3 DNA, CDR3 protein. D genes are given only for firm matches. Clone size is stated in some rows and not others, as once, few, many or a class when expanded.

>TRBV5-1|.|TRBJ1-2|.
TGCGCCAGCAGCTTGAACGGAATAACTATGGGCTACACCTTC
CASSLNGITMGYTF
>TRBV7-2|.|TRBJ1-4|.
TGTGCCAGCAGCGCGGTAGGGGGGTCTAATGAAAAACTGTTTTTT
CASSAVGGSNEKLFF
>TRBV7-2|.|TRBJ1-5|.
TGTGCCAGCAGCCCCATTGGCGGCGGCCTCGGGAGCAATCAGCCCCAGCATTTT
CASSPIGGGLGSNQPQHF
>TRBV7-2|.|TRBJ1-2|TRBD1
TGTGCCAGCAGCTTAGCGGGGGACAGGGAACCCTACACCTTC
CASSLAGDREPYTF
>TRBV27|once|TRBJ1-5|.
TGTGCCAGCAGCCCGTGGGGGGGCGGCAATCAGCCCCAGCATTTT
CASSPWGGGNQPQHF
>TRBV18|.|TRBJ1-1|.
TGTGCCAGCTCACCACGGGGAGCCAACACTGAAGCTTTCTTT
CASSPRGANTEAFF
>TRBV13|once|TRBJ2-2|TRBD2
TGTGCCAGCAGCGCCCGACTAGCGGGAGTCACCGGGGAGCTGTTTTTT
CASSARLAGVTGELFF
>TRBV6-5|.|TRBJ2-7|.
TGTGCCAGCAGTTACGACGCCCTCCAGGACTACGAGCAGTACTTC
CASSYDALQDYEQYF
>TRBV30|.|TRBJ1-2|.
TGTGCCTGGATGCCCGGGACTAACTATGGCTACACCTTC
CAWMPGTNYGYTF
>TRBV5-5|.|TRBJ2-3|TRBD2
TGTGCCAGCAGCTTGCGGGAGGGTCGGACAGATACGCAGTATTTT
CASSLREGRTDTQYF
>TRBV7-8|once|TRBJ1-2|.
TGTGCCAGCAGCCCTGACCTAGGGGGTAGCTATGGCTACACCTTC
CASSPDLGGSYGYTF
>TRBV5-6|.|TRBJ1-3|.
TGTGCCAGCAGCTTGGGTTTCTTCTCTGGAAACACCATATATTTT
CASSLGFFSGNTIYF
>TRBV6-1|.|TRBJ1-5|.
TGTGCCAGCAGCGGTCAGATTTTCGATCAGCCCCAGCATTTT
CASSGQIFDQPQHF
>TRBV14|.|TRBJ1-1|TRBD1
TGTGCCAGCAGCCCGGACAGGGTAAACACTGAAGCTTTCTTT
CASSPDRVNTEAFF
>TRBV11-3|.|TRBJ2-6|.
TGTGCCAGCAGCTTAGTAACAGGGCCCCCCGAAGGGGCCAACGTCCTGACTTTC
CASSLVTGPPEGANVLTF
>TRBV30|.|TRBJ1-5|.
TGTGCCTGGAGTTTCACGGTCGGCCAGCCCCAGCATTTT
CAWSFTVGQPQHF
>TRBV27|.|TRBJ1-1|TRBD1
TGTGCCAGCCGGACAGGGTTGGTCACTGAAGCTTTCTTT
CASRTGLVTEAFF
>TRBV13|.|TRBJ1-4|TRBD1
TGTGCCAGCAGCGCTGGGACAGTCGAAGAAAAACTGTTTTTT
CASSAGTVEEKLFF
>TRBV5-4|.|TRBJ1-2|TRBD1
TGTGCCAGCAGTCTGCCAGGGGGCCTCTATGGCTACACCTTC
CASSLPGGLYGYTF
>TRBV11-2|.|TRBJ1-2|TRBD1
TGTGCCAGCAGCTTAGGGACAGGCTCCGGCTACACCTTC
CASSLGTGSGYTF
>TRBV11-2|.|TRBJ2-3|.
TGTGCCAGCAGCTTAGAAGCCCAAGATACGCAGTATTTT
CASSLEAQDTQYF
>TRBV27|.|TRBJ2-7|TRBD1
TGTGCCAGCAGTTCACCGGGACAGGGGGTATGGGAGCAGTACTTC
CASSSPGQGVWEQYF
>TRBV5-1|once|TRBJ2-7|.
TGCGCCAGCAGCCCACAGGGTTACGAGCAGTACTTC
CASSPQGYEQYF
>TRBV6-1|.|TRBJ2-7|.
TGTGCCAGCACGACCGGAAGCTCCTACGAGCAGTACTTC
CASTTGSSYEQYF
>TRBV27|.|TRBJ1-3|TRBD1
TGTGCCCGTAGACGGGACAGGTCCCATTTT
CARRRDRSHF
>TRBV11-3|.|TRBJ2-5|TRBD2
TGTGCCAGCAGCTTGGGGGGGGAAGAGACCCAGTACTTC
CASSLGGEETQYF
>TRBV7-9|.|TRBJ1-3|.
TGTGCCAGCAGCTTAACCCAGAGCTCTGGAAACACCATATATTTT
CASSLTQSSGNTIYF
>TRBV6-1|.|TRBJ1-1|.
TGTGCCGTCCGGGCGACAGGTATGAACACTGAAGCTTTCTTT
CAVRATGMNTEAFF
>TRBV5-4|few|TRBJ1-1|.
TGTGCCAGCAGCTTCAGGGGCAGAGGGGGAGCTTTCTTT
CASSFRGRGGAFF
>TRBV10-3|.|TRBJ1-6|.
TGTGCCATCAGGGGTCCCTATAATTCACCCCTCCACTTT
CAIRGPYNSPLHF
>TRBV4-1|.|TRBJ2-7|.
TGCGCCAGCAGCTCCCCGACCTACGAGCAGTACTTC
CASSSPTYEQYF
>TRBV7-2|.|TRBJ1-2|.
TGTGCCAGCAGCTTAACTGGCTATGGCTACACCTTC
CASSLTGYGYTF
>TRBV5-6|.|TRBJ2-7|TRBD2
TGTGCCAGCAGCTTGGCTGGCGGGGGGGGCTACGAGCAGTACTTC
CASSLAGGGGYEQYF
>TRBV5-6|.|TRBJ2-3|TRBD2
TGTGCCAGCAGCTTGTTGCGGGGGGGGGCCGCAGATACGCAGTATTTT
CASSLLRGGAADTQYF
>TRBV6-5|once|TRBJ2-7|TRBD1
TGTGCCAGCAGTTACTCCACAGGGGTGGACGAGCAGTACTTC
CASSYSTGVDEQYF
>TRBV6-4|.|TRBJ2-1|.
TGTGCCAGCAGTCCGACTTTCATCTCCTACAATGAGCAGTTCTTC
CASSPTFISYNEQFF
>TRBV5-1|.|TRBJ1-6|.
TGCGCCAGCAGCTTTAGGGGATTAGATTCACCCCTCCACTTT
CASSFRGLDSPLHF
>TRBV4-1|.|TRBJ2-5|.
TGCGCCAGCAGCCAAGATGATGGAGACCAAGAGACCCAGTACTTC
CASSQDDGDQETQYF
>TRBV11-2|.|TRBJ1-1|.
TGTGCCAGCAGCTTAGGTGGTTGGCGAGATAGCTCCACTGAAGCTTTCTTT
CASSLGGWRDSSTEAFF
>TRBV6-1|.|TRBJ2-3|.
TGTGCCAGTGCGCTTTTTGAGCAGTATTTT
CASALFEQYF
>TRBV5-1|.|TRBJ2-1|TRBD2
TGCGCCAGCGGTCTAGCGGGAGGGCTAAATGAGCAGTTCTTC
CASGLAGGLNEQFF
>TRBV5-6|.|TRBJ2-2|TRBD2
TGTGCCAGCAGCTTGGGGCCAGCGGGGGGGACCGGGGAGCTGTTTTTT
CASSLGPAGGTGELFF
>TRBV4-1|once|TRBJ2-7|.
TGCGCCAGCAGCCAAACGGGCCTCTACGAGCAGTACTTC
CASSQTGLYEQYF
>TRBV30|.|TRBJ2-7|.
TGTGCCTGGAGCCTCGGGCCCAGCGCCTACGAGCAGTACTTC
CAWSLGPSAYEQYF